Presented here are 32 T cell receptor beta chains from one specimen sequenced in a study of cytomegalovirus exposure and HLA in healthy donors. PCR used 60 Vbeta primers and 13 Jbeta primers. Repertoires were generated with immunoSEQ multiplex PCR, while TCRdb's copy carries only in-frame clones and drops some. The sample shows around 100,000 clones, approximately 80% of them seen only once. The specimen was PBMCs. Every receptor here comes from a young woman in good health and CMV-seropositive.

The V gene is TRBV27, the J gene TRBJ1-5, with 8 bases matching TRBD1. CDR1 and CDR2 (germline): MNHEY, SMNVEV (reference sequence). J lost 7 bases, V lost 0 bases, and 5 bases had no gene match. The CDR3 loop spans 15 amino acids. Here the CDR3 reads CASSLSGGTGQPQHF. CDR3 DNA: TGTGCCAGCAGTTTATCGGGAGGGACAGGCCAGCCCCAGCATTTT.

The rearrangement uses TRBV29-1 and TRBJ2-3, with TRBD1 identical over 8 bases. Unmatched junction bases numbered 12, after V lost 6 bases and J lost 4 bases. CDR1 is SQVTM and CDR2 is ANQGSEA in the germline V gene. The CDR3 covers 15 residues. In DNA, the CDR3 is TGCAGCGTGCGACAGGGGTCGACTCGTGCAGATACGCAGTATTTT. Amino acids: CSVRQGSTRADTQYF.

The table lists this clone with many counts. The DNA for the CDR3 is TGTGCCAGTAGTATCCAGGGGGCGCATGAGCAGTTCTTC. Translation: CASSIQGAHEQFF. The rearrangement links TRBV19 to TRBJ2-1; TRBD1 matches 8 bases. With 3 bases clipped from V and 8 bases from J, the junction kept 3 bases outside the gene matches. From germline, CDR1 is LNHDA and CDR2 SQIVND (reference sequence). The CDR3 is made up of 13 amino acids.

The chain combines TRBV7-9 with TRBJ2-2; D possibly corresponds to TRBD1 (5 bases). CDR3 length: 14 amino acids. CDR1 SEHNR and CDR2 FQNEAQ come from the germline V gene (reference sequence). V dropped 7 bases and J dropped 6 bases, with 15 bases sitting between them. The CDR3 nucleotides read TGTGCCAGCACTGGGGCCGCCCCGCCCGGGGAGCTGTTTTTT. This gives the protein CASTGAAPPGELFF.

The rearrangement uses TRBV6-6 and TRBJ2-1; the D gene is possibly TRBD2 (5 bases). Looked up from germline, CDR1 is MNHNY and CDR2 is SVGAGI (reference sequence). The V end was cut by 7 bases, the J end by 0 bases, with 13 bases between. This CDR3 region has 15 residues. The CDR3 DNA reads TGTGCCAGCACTGCCTTTGGGAGCTCCTACAATGAGCAGTTCTTC. Amino acid sequence: CASTAFGSSYNEQFF.

The CDR3: CSATSTVYEQYF. DNA for the CDR3: TGCAGCGCGACTAGCACTGTCTACGAGCAGTACTTC. The chain uses TRBV29-1 and TRBJ2-7; 7 positions match TRBD2. The CDR3 extends over 12 amino acids. The junction had 6 bases not matched to a gene; V was cut back by 7 bases and J by 3 bases. Germline values: CDR1 SQVTM, CDR2 ANQGSEA.

This clone appeared once. The chain is built from TRBV9 and TRBJ1-1; D is perhaps TRBD1 (5 bases). Trimming left V 2 bases short and J 0 bases short, with 14 bases between. Germline V CDR1 and CDR2: SGDLS, YYNGEE. This CDR3 region has 16 residues. Written as DNA, the CDR3 is TGTGCCAGCAGCGTTGGCCCAGGGCTACTGAACACTGAAGCTTTCTTT. It encodes CASSVGPGLLNTEAFF.

The V and J genes are TRBV19 and TRBJ2-3; D gene unclear. The germline V gene has CDR1 LNHDA and CDR2 SQIVND (reference sequence). This CDR3 is 14 amino acids long. V shed 2 bases and J shed 0 bases, with 6 bases lying between them. The CDR3 nucleotides read TGTGCCAGTAGTATACTACAGAGCACAGATACGCAGTATTTT. Translation: CASSILQSTDTQYF.

This chain connects TRBV19 to TRBJ2-3; 8 nucleotides line up with TRBD2. The CDR3 is 16 residues long. Germline V lookup: CDR1 LNHDA, CDR2 SQIVND (reference sequence). V gave up 5 bases and J gave up 2 bases; unmatched junction bases: 9. This CDR3 is CASSPGLAPYTDTQYF. The CDR3 region has the DNA TGTGCCAGTAGTCCCGGACTAGCTCCATACACAGATACGCAGTATTTT. The full variable domain, in which reference TRBV19 and TRBJ2-3 provide the parts outside the CDR3, is DGGITQSPKYLFRKEGQNVTLSCEQNLNHDAMYWYRQDPGQGLRLIYYSQIVNDFQKGDIAEGYSVSREKKESFPLTVTSAQKNPTAFYLCASSPGLAPYTDTQYFGPGTRLTVL.

The chain recombines TRBV9 with TRBJ2-2, with D unclear. The CDR3 consists of 11 residues. Germline V lookup: CDR1 SGDLS, CDR2 YYNGEE. V lost 3 bases to trimming and J lost 10 bases, with 7 bases between them. The DNA for the CDR3 is TGTGCCAGCAGCGCCGGTAAGGAGCTGTTTTTT. Protein: CASSAGKELFF. Full variable domain (remainder filled in from reference TRBV9 and TRBJ2-2): DSGVTQTPKHLITATGQRVTLRCSPRSGDLSVYWYQQSLDQGLQFLIQYYNGEERAKGNILERFSAQQFPDLHSELNLSSLELGDSALYFCASSAGKELFFGEGSRLTVL.

The chain uses TRBV6-5 and TRBJ1-5, with a weak D call TRBD1 (6 bases). V lost 0 bases, J lost 6 bases, and 12 bases lay in between. Germline V gene lookup returns CDR1 MNHEY and CDR2 SVGAGI. The length of the CDR3 is 15 residues. The CDR3 DNA follows: TGTGCCAGCAGTTACTCGACAGGAGATAGTCAGCCCCAGCATTTT. This gives the protein CASSYSTGDSQPQHF.

This clone was seen only once. The chain combines TRBV5-4 with TRBJ2-2; the match to TRBD2 covers 14 bases. This CDR3 has 15 residues. Germline trimming cut 4 bases from V and 8 bases from J; bases unmatched to any gene: 4. Germline V lookup: CDR1 SGHNT, CDR2 YYREEE (reference sequence). The CDR3 bases are TGTGCCAGCAGCCCGGGACTAGCGGGAGAAGGGGAGCTGTTTTTT. Amino acids: CASSPGLAGEGELFF.

J is TRBJ1-2 and V is TRBV7-9, with D possibly being TRBD1 (6 bases). Germline lookup yields CDR1 SEHNR and CDR2 FQNEAQ (reference sequence). Trimming took 5 bases from V and 4 from J, leaving 8 bases between them. This CDR3 is built from 12 residues. In nucleotides, the CDR3 is TGTGCCAGCAGCCAGGGGACCTATGGCTACACCTTC. This encodes CASSQGTYGYTF.

This clone is medium-sized (0.01 to 0.1%). The CDR3, as DNA: TGTGCCAGCAGTGAACCGGGACAGACCTACGAGCAGTACTTC. Its translation is CASSEPGQTYEQYF. This chain links TRBV6-1 with TRBJ2-7; 7 bases agree with TRBD1. CDR1 and CDR2 from the germline V gene are MNHNS and SASEGT. V was pared by 2 bases and J by 2 bases, with 3 bases of the junction left unmatched. CDR3 length: 14 amino acids.

The rearrangement uses TRBV19 and TRBJ1-1; 7 bases fit TRBD1. Germline CDR1 LNHDA, CDR2 SQIVND (reference sequence). The junction had 0 bases not matched to a gene; V was cut back by 1 base and J by 1 base. The CDR3 loop spans 14 amino acids. The chain's CDR3 is CASSIGTGNTEAFF. The CDR3 nucleotides are TGTGCCAGTAGTATAGGGACAGGGAACACTGAAGCTTTCTTT.

The chain employs TRBV7-8 and TRBJ2-7, with TRBD2 matching over 7 bases. Germline-derived CDR1 and CDR2 are SGHVS and FQNEAQ. The CDR3 loop spans 18 amino acids. Trimming at V came to 0 bases and at J to 0 bases, leaving 11 bases not matched to a gene. The CDR3 bases are TGTGCCAGCAGCTTAGCCACCCTAGCGGCTTCGAGCTCCTACGAGCAGTACTTC. The encoded protein is CASSLATLAASSSYEQYF. Based on the CDR3 plus reference TRBV7-8 and TRBJ2-7, the full variable domain is GAGVSQSPRYKVAKRGQDVALRCDPISGHVSLFWYQQALGQGPEFLTYFQNEAQLDKSGLPSDRFFAERPEGSVSTLKIQRTQQEDSAVYLCASSLATLAASSSYEQYFGPGTRLTVT.

The V call is TRBV13, the J call TRBJ1-2; weak D call: TRBD1 (5 bases). This CDR3 spans 14 amino acids. V lost 5 bases, J lost 6 bases, and 16 bases lay in between. The germline gives CDR1 PRHDT, CDR2 FYEKMQ (reference sequence). The CDR3 spells CASSNPWGEHGYTF. The CDR3 region has the DNA TGTGCCAGCAGCAACCCTTGGGGCGAGCATGGCTACACCTTC. Full variable domain (outside the CDR3, taken from reference TRBV13 and TRBJ1-2): AAGVIQSPRHLIKEKRETATLKCYPIPRHDTVYWYQQGPGQDPQFLISFYEKMQSDKGSIPDRFSAQQFSDYHSELNMSSLELGDSALYFCASSNPWGEHGYTFGSGTRLTVV.

The J gene is TRBJ2-7, the V gene TRBV6-5, with D possibly TRBD1 on 6 matching bases. Germline V gene data show CDR1 as MNHEY and CDR2 as SVGAGI. The V end was cut by 2 bases, the J end by 6 bases, with 14 bases between. The CDR3 runs 14 residues. The CDR3 DNA reads TGTGCCAGCAGTTACACACAGGGATTCAGCGAGCAGTACTTC. It yields the protein CASSYTQGFSEQYF.

This clone was found once. The chain recombines TRBV14 with TRBJ2-1; 10 bases align to TRBD2. CDR3 length: 17 residues. From germline, CDR1 is SGHDN and CDR2 FVKESK. The trim removed 2 bases at V and 7 bases at J, leaving 11 bases unmatched. CDR3 in DNA: TGTGCCAGCAGCCAAAGATGGGGACTAGCGCTACGGAATGAGCAGTTCTTC. It yields the protein CASSQRWGLALRNEQFF.

The rearrangement joins TRBV7-9 to TRBJ1-1, with 7 positions matching TRBD1. The J segment lost 2 bases and the V segment lost 2 bases, leaving 8 bases of the junction unmatched. The CDR3 is 16 residues long. Germline CDR1 and CDR2: SEHNR and FQNEAQ (reference sequence). The CDR3 loop is CASSLHTGTDNTEAFF. CDR3 DNA: TGTGCCAGCAGCTTACATACCGGGACAGATAACACTGAAGCTTTCTTT.

The V call is TRBV6-1, the J call TRBJ1-2, with a possible D match to TRBD1 (6 bases). Per germline, CDR1 MNHNS and CDR2 SASEGT. Trimming removed 2 bases from V and 8 bases from J, with 18 bases in between. CDR3 length: 15 amino acids. CDR3 sequence (DNA): TGTGCCAGCAGTGAATCCGCTCTACAGGGACGAGGCTACACCTTC. Its translation: CASSESALQGRGYTF.

This clone was counted once. The gene calls are TRBV28 and TRBJ2-2; D remains unclear. Germline assignment: CDR1 MDHEN and CDR2 SYDVKM. V gave up 3 bases and J gave up 0 bases, with 14 bases separating them. The CDR3 has 17 amino acids. The CDR3 sequence: CASSFTSGQTNTGELFF. The CDR3 nucleotides read TGTGCCAGCAGTTTCACGTCTGGGCAAACGAACACCGGGGAGCTGTTTTTT.

The CDR3 here is CASSTPGLENEQFF. The CDR3 DNA reads TGTGCCAGCAGCACACCGGGACTAGAAAATGAGCAGTTCTTC. This chain links TRBV5-4 with TRBJ2-1; TRBD2 matches 8 bases. Per germline, CDR1 SGHNT and CDR2 YYREEE (reference sequence). The V gene end was trimmed by 4 bases and the J gene end by 7 bases; junction bases not matched to a gene: 7. The CDR3 is 14 residues long.

The chain uses TRBV19 and TRBJ1-2; D is undetermined. The ends were cut back, 6 bases at V and 5 bases at J, with 10 bases in the middle. This CDR3 has 12 residues. Germline CDR1 and CDR2: LNHDA and SQIVND (reference sequence). In DNA form, the CDR3 reads TGTGCCAGTAGCCCGAGGCCATATGGCTACACCTTC. It is translated as CASSPRPYGYTF.

This chain joins TRBV28 and TRBJ1-4; TRBD1 aligns across 9 bases. Germline CDR1 and CDR2: MDHEN and SYDVKM. This CDR3 contains 13 residues. V was clipped by 7 bases and J by 14 bases; unmatched bases: 11. The CDR3 DNA reads as TGTGCCAGCAATGTGGGGACAGGGCGGAGGCTGTTTTTT. Its protein is CASNVGTGRRLFF.

V usage is TRBV9 and J usage is TRBJ2-7; D possibly corresponds to TRBD2 (6 bases). The length of the CDR3 is 15 residues. The germline V and J ends were trimmed by 4 bases and 0 bases, with 14 bases remaining between them. CDR1 SGDLS and CDR2 YYNGEE come from the germline V gene. CDR3 in DNA: TGTGCCAGCAGCCTATTTAGCGGCCCCTCCTACGAGCAGTACTTC. It translates to CASSLFSGPSYEQYF.

This clone appeared a single time. J is TRBJ1-5 and V is TRBV27; 8 bases are shared with TRBD1. V gave up 6 bases and J gave up 6 bases; unmatched junction bases: 10. The CDR3 loop spans 15 amino acids. Germline CDR1 and CDR2: MNHEY and SMNVEV (reference sequence). The chain's CDR3 is CASSGGTGGRQPQHF. The CDR3, as DNA: TGTGCCAGCAGCGGCGGGACAGGCGGGCGTCAGCCCCAGCATTTT.

V gene TRBV19 combines with J gene TRBJ2-2, with D perhaps matching TRBD2 (5 bases). Looked up from germline, CDR1 is LNHDA and CDR2 is SQIVND (reference sequence). Trimming cost V 7 bases and J 5 bases, with 14 bases left between them. CDR3 length equals 14 residues. CDR3 nucleotide sequence: TGTGCCAGTAATTCCGGAGGTTCTACCGGGGAGCTGTTTTTT. It translates to CASNSGGSTGELFF.

The rearrangement joins TRBV6-1 to TRBJ1-5, with D perhaps TRBD1 (5 bases). This CDR3 has 14 amino acids. Trimming stripped 3 bases from V and 4 bases from J, with 10 bases between. Germline V CDR1 and CDR2: MNHNS, SASEGT. The CDR3 reads CASSEWQGNQPQHF. CDR3 in DNA: TGTGCCAGCAGTGAGTGGCAGGGTAATCAGCCCCAGCATTTT.

The rearrangement uses TRBV6-1 and TRBJ1-1, with TRBD1 matching over 8 bases. V shed 0 bases, J shed 0 bases, and the junction held 3 bases outside the gene matches. Germline assignment: CDR1 MNHNS and CDR2 SASEGT. The CDR3 is made up of 16 amino acids. CDR3 amino acids: CASSEAGTGLNTEAFF. The DNA for the CDR3 is TGTGCCAGCAGTGAAGCCGGGACAGGTTTGAACACTGAAGCTTTCTTT.

The chain combines TRBV30 with TRBJ1-4; 11 bases align to TRBD1. The germline CDR1 and CDR2 sequences are GTSNPN and SVGIG (reference sequence). This CDR3 comprises 16 residues. V was pared by 2 bases and J by 3 bases, with 5 bases of the junction left unmatched. CDR3 sequence (DNA): TGTGCCTGGAGTAGGGGACAGGGGGTAGCTAATGAAAAACTGTTTTTT. Protein sequence: CAWSRGQGVANEKLFF. Full variable domain (remainder filled in from reference TRBV30 and TRBJ1-4): SQTIHQWPATLVQPVGSPLSLECTVEGTSNPNLYWYRQAAGRGLQLLFYSVGIGQISSEVPQNLSASRPQDRQFILSSKKLLLSDSGFYLCAWSRGQGVANEKLFFGSGTQLSVL.

The chain combines TRBV4-1 with TRBJ2-7; tentatively, D is TRBD1 (5 bases). V was shortened by 2 bases and J by 3 bases, with 14 bases between the two germline ends. Germline assignment: CDR1 MGHRA and CDR2 YSYEKL. CDR3 size: 15 residues. The CDR3 nucleotides read TGCGCCAGCAGCCAAACCTACCAGGGCTTCTACGAGCAGTACTTC. This gives the protein CASSQTYQGFYEQYF.